Below, 12 T cell receptor beta chains from the same sample are listed, as sequenced in a study of blood T cell repertoires in COVID-19. Profiled with immunoSEQ multiplex PCR; TCRdb holds only in-frame clones, not every one. The sample includes roughly 73,000 clones, roughly 74% of them seen just once. Sequencing was carried out using peripheral blood. These receptors were collected from a human donor in a cohort sampled during active COVID-19.

The chain employs TRBV12-5 and TRBJ1-5, with D possibly matching TRBD1 (5 bases). The V end lost 2 bases, the J end lost 0 bases, and 11 bases lay between the germline ends. In germline, CDR1 is LGHNT, CDR2 FRNRAP. The CDR3 is 16 amino acids. The CDR3 DNA reads as TGTGCTAGTGGTTTGATTCAGGGCGATAGCAATCAGCCCCAGCATTTT. It codes for CASGLIQGDSNQPQHF.

The chain has TRBV3-1 (or the pseudogene TRBV3-2) and TRBJ1-2; TRBD1 is a possible D gene (6 bases). The CDR3 extends over 16 amino acids. V lost 1 base and J 4 bases, leaving 16 bases between the germline ends. Per the germline V gene, CDR1 is LGHDT and CDR2 is YNNKEL (reference sequence). As DNA, the CDR3 is TGTGCCAGCAGCCAAGGGGCCCCACAGGGTATCTATGGCTACACCTTC. Translation gives CASSQGAPQGIYGYTF.

V is TRBV30 and J is TRBJ1-1; D remains unclear. This CDR3 region has 13 residues. Trimming pared 1 base from V and 1 base from J, leaving 7 bases between. Germline CDR1 GTSNPN, CDR2 SVGIG (reference sequence). In DNA, the CDR3 is TGTGCCTGGAGTGCAGCAGGGAACACTGAAGCTTTCTTT. Translating it yields CAWSAAGNTEAFF.

The gene calls are TRBV28 and TRBJ1-5; possible D gene TRBD1, 6 bases. V was pared by 7 bases and J by 5 bases, with 15 bases between. Germline CDR1 reads MDHEN; CDR2 reads SYDVKM. The CDR3 covers 14 residues. The CDR3 nucleotides read TGTGCCAGCACTCCAAGGGGGGGGCATCAGCCCCAGCATTTT. Encoded protein: CASTPRGGHQPQHF.

The chain recombines TRBV4-2 with TRBJ2-2; 11 bases line up with TRBD2. This CDR3 spans 16 amino acids. The trim removed 6 bases at V and 0 bases at J, leaving 3 bases unmatched. Looked up from germline, CDR1 is LGHNA and CDR2 is YNFKEQ. The CDR3 nucleotides read TGTGCCAGCAGATTGACTAGCGGGACGAACACCGGGGAGCTGTTTTTT. Translating it yields CASRLTSGTNTGELFF.

The chain combines TRBV30 with TRBJ1-4; tentatively, D is TRBD1 (5 bases). Germline CDR1 and CDR2: GTSNPN and SVGIG (reference sequence). The CDR3 runs to 16 residues. V dropped 6 bases and J dropped 5 bases, with 22 bases sitting between them. The CDR3, as DNA: TGTGCCTGTTTGCCAATCTATTGGGGCCAAAATGAAAAACTGTTTTTT. As protein: CACLPIYWGQNEKLFF.

The V and J genes are TRBV11-3 and TRBJ2-7; TRBD1 might be the D (5 bases). CDR3 length: 14 amino acids. Germline loops: CDR1 SGHNT, CDR2 YENEEA. Trimming took 4 bases from V and 0 from J, leaving 10 bases between them. The CDR3 loop reads CASSSTASSYEQYF. The CDR3 DNA sequence: TGTGCCAGCAGCTCGACAGCCTCCTCCTACGAGCAGTACTTC.

The chain is built from TRBV28 and TRBJ1-5, with D unclear. The CDR3 runs 15 residues. Trimming cost V 2 bases and J 6 bases, with 14 bases left between them. Germline assignment: CDR1 MDHEN and CDR2 SYDVKM. CDR3 amino acids: CASSLPSGGSQPQHF. The DNA for the CDR3 is TGTGCCAGCAGTTTACCCTCCGGAGGTTCTCAGCCCCAGCATTTT.

The rearrangement links TRBV24-1 to TRBJ2-5; 8 nucleotides match TRBD1. The CDR3 has 17 residues. Germline V gene lookup returns CDR1 KGHDR and CDR2 SFDVKD. After removal of 0 bases from V and 4 bases from J, the junction contained 9 bases not matched to a gene. The CDR3 is CATSDLDVGQGAETQYF. The CDR3 region has the DNA TGTGCCACCAGTGATTTGGACGTCGGGCAGGGGGCAGAGACCCAGTACTTC.

The rearrangement joins TRBV6-5 to TRBJ2-5; TRBD1 aligns across 9 bases. Per the germline V gene, CDR1 is MNHEY and CDR2 is SVGAGI. The CDR3 spans 15 residues. J was trimmed by 2 bases and V by 5 bases; bases with no gene match: 6. CDR3 protein: CASSRDRDGQETQYF. The CDR3 DNA reads TGTGCCAGCAGTCGGGACAGGGATGGACAAGAGACCCAGTACTTC.

This chain uses TRBV6-4 with TRBJ1-4; 8 bases align to TRBD1. This CDR3 is 17 amino acids long. With V trimmed by 2 bases and J by 2 bases, 7 bases remained unmatched. Per the germline V gene, CDR1 is MRHNA and CDR2 is SNTAGT. The CDR3 loop is CASSDPGQGFTNEKLFF. The CDR3 DNA is TGTGCCAGCAGTGACCCCGGACAGGGTTTCACTAATGAAAAACTGTTTTTT.

This clone has a handful of counts. The genes are TRBV28 and TRBJ1-5, with TRBD1 matching 9 bases. CDR3 length: 17 amino acids. J lost 2 bases, V lost 1 base, and 6 bases had no gene match. Per the germline V gene, CDR1 is MDHEN and CDR2 is SYDVKM. The DNA for the CDR3 is TGTGCCAGCAGTTTATATGGGGACAGGGTAGGCAATCAGCCCCAGCATTTT. Protein product: CASSLYGDRVGNQPQHF.